The clone carrying this T cell receptor (beta chain) appeared many times. Antigen: not known. This CDR3 spans 15 amino acids. Trimming stripped 2 bases from V and 4 bases from J, with 14 bases between. Germline CDR1 reads MDHEN; CDR2 reads SYDVKM. This sample stems from a study of early T cells in non-severe SARS-CoV-2 infection. Study conclusions and caveats: Matching with VDJdb favored anti-spike CD8 responses (missing private and CD4 specificities).

TCRdb reprocessed the 5' RACE reads via MiXCR and lists one record per CDR3 protein. In the table there are tens of thousands of distinct CDR3 sequences, 6.2% of which are singletons. This sequence joins TRBV28 and TRBJ1-2; D is possibly TRBD1 (5 bases). The receptor comes from an adult who was a healthcare worker with PCR-confirmed SARS-CoV-2 infection or an uninfected control (not recorded which). The sample was whole blood, taken at baseline. CDR3: CASSLGGPTAYGYTF. CDR3 sequence (DNA): TGTGCCAGCAGTTTAGGTGGCCCGACAGCCTATGGCTACACCTTC.